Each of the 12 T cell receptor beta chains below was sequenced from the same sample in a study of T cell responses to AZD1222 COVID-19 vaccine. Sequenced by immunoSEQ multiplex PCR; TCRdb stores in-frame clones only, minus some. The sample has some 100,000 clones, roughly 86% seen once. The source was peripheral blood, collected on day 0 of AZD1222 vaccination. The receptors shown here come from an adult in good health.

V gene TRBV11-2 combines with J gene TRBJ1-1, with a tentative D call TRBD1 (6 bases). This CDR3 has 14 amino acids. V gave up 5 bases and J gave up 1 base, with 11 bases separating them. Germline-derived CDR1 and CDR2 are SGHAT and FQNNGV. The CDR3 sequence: CASSLSTGNTEAFF. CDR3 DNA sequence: TGTGCCAGCAGCCTATCGACAGGGAACACTGAAGCTTTCTTT.

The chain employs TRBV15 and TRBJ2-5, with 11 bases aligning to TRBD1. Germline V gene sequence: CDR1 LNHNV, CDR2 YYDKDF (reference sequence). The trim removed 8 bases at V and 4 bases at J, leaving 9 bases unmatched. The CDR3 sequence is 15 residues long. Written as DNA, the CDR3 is TGTGCCACCGGGGAGGGACAGGGGGTAGGAGAGACCCAGTACTTC. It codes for CATGEGQGVGETQYF.

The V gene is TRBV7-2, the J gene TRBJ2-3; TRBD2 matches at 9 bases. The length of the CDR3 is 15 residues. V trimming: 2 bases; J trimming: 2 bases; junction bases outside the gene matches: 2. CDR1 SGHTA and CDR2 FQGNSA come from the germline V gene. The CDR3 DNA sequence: TGTGCCAGCAGCTTACTAGCGGGACCCACAGATACGCAGTATTTT. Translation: CASSLLAGPTDTQYF.

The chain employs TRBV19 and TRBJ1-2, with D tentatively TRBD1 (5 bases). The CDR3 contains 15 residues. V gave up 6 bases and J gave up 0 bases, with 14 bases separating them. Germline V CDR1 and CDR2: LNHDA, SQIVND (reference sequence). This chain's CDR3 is CASSRPGIANYGYTF. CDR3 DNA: TGTGCCAGTAGCCGCCCAGGGATCGCTAACTATGGCTACACCTTC. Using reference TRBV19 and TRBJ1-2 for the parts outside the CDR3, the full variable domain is DGGITQSPKYLFRKEGQNVTLSCEQNLNHDAMYWYRQDPGQGLRLIYYSQIVNDFQKGDIAEGYSVSREKKESFPLTVTSAQKNPTAFYLCASSRPGIANYGYTFGSGTRLTVV.

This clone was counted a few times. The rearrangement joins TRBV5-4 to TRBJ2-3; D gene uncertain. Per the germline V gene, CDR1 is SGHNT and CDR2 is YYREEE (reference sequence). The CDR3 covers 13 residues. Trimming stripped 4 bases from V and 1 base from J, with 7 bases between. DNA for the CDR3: TGTGCCAGCAGCGTACTGGGCACAGATACGCAGTATTTT. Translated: CASSVLGTDTQYF.

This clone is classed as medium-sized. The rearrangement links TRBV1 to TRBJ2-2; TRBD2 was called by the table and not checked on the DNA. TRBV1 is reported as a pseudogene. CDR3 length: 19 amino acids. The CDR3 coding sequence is TGCACCAGCAGCCAAGATCCCACTAGCGGGAGGGAGAACACCGGGGAGCTGTTTTTT. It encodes CTSSQDPTSGRENTGELFF.

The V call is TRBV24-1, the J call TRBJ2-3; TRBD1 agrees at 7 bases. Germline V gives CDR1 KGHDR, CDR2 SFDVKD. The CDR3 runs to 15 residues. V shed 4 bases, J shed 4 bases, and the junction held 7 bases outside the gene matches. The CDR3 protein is CATSEPRDSPDTQYF. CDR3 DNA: TGTGCCACCAGTGAACCCCGGGACAGTCCAGATACGCAGTATTTT.

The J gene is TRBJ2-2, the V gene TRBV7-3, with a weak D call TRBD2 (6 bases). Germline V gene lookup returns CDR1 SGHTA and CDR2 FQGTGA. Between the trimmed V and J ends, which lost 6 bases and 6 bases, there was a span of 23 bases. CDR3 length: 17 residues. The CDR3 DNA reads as TGTGCCAGCAGTCCCGATTCAGGGAGGTTCGTCGCCGGGGAGCTGTTTTTT. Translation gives CASSPDSGRFVAGELFF.

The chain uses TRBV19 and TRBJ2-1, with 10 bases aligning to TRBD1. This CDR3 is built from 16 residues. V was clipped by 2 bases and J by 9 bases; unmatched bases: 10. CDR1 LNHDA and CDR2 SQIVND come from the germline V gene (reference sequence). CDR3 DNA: TGTGCCAGTAGTATACTCGGGACAGGGGTTGTTGGTGAGCAGTTCTTC. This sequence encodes CASSILGTGVVGEQFF.

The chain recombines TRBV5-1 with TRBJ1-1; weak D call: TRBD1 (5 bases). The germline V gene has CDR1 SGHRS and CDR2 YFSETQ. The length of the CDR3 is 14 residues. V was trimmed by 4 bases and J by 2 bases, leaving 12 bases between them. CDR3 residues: CASSPGPTNTEAFF. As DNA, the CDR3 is TGCGCCAGCAGCCCGGGACCGACCAACACTGAAGCTTTCTTT.

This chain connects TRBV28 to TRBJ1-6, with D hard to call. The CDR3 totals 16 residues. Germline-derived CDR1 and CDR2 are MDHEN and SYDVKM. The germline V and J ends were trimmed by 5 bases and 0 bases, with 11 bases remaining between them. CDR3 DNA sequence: TGTGCCAGCAGTCCACAGAGAGGCTCCTATAATTCACCCCTCCACTTT. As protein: CASSPQRGSYNSPLHF.

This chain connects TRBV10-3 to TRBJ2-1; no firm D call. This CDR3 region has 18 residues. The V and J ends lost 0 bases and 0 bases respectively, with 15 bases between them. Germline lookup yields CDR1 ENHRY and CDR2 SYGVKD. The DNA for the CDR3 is TGTGCCATCAGTGAGTCTGATTCAGGCCCCAGCTCCTACAATGAGCAGTTCTTC. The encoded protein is CAISESDSGPSSYNEQFF.